The clone carrying this T cell receptor (beta chain) was detected only once. Its antigen remains unidentified. This entry is derived from a study of shared clonotypes between healthy human individuals. Germline CDR1 reads SNHLY; CDR2 reads FYNNEI. Trimming stripped 7 bases from V and 0 bases from J, with 15 bases between. The CDR3 sequence is 15 residues long. Study findings and constraints: Inspection by rarefaction showed sorted-subset sequencing to be incomplete despite large depth. Generally, naive subsets came out with larger estimated richness than memory subsets.

Genomic DNA belonging to each subset was distributed in equal measure over several immunoSEQ plates. Sequenced by immunoSEQ multiplex PCR; TCRdb stores in-frame clones only, minus some. The repertoire holds over a million clones, with 96% as singletons. The TCR originated in a man aged 30-40 years in good health. J is TRBJ2-5 and V is TRBV2; the D gene is possibly TRBD1 (6 bases). Material for sequencing was naive CD4+ T cells sorted from blood. The subset: CD45RA+ positively selected. CDR3 sequence (DNA): TGTGCCAGCACAGGACAGCTTTTGTACCAAGAGACCCAGTACTTC. It is translated as CASTGQLLYQETQYF.